This TCR beta chain emerged from a study of shared clonotypes between healthy human individuals (TCRdb year 2020). Background on the whole study: A couple of women and a few men aged 18 to 49 years were included in the cohort. Different laboratories and diverse techniques were used to prepare libraries and sequence TCR repertoires, to increase sequencing depth and limit assay-specific biases. Per donor, leukapheresis produced somewhere between about 0.94 and 9 billion PBMCs. The study deeply sequenced blood TCR repertoires of about 5 healthy adults to estimate repertoire size and the extent of clonotype sharing between individuals. Per donor, three plates each were used for CD4 naive and CD4 memory, two for CD8 naive, and one for CD8 memory. Broad study findings and their caveats: Naive subsets generally had larger estimated clonotype richness than memory subsets did. Higher generation probabilities were observed for clonotypes shared by all four sorted-subset donors than for non-shared clonotypes. Rarefaction of sorted-subset datasets indicated incomplete sequencing despite the large sequencing depth. Only blood was sampled, and tissue TCR repertoires likely differ from those in blood. Sharing across several donors was observed for about 5% of naive CD4, 3.5% of naive CD8, about 2.5% of memory CD4, and less than 0.45% of memory CD8 clonotypes. Based on pairwise subsampling, the degree of clonotype sharing among donors was expected to be affected by sequencing depth. The genetic and exposure-history diversity represented was limited by the small number of donors.

TCR CDR3 regions were amplified from genomic DNA by multiplex PCR using the deep immunoSEQ assay. Extracted genomic DNA from each cell subset was distributed evenly across all wells of several immunoSEQ 96-well plates, and each plate was treated as a replicate. For sorted subsets, about 210 ng of genomic DNA, equivalent to 30,000 or so T cell genomes, went into each replicate PCR. The purified libraries were quantified using a Qubit 3.0 fluorometer, sized with a Bioanalyzer 2100, and then quantified again using the KAPA Library Quantification kit. Every immunoSEQ 96-well plate was sequenced on a separate single-read 150-cycle Illumina NextSeq 550 flow cell. Regarding the original processing steps: Because the immunoSEQ output held only junctional sequences and lacked quality scores, the filtering could not match the filtering applied to full-length reads. To assign V/J genes and CDR3, sequences were annotated against IMGT germline references using PyIR, a Python wrapper for IgBLAST v1.9. Any read was removed if the V/J assignment was weak (E-value above 1e-6), the CDR3 was missing, or the read contained stop codons, out-of-frame junctions, or ambiguous translated residues. V3J clonotypes were defined by identical inferred V gene, J gene, and CDR3 amino acid sequence. Percentage overlap between repertoires was computed as shared unique clonotypes divided by the size of the smaller repertoire. Three approaches were used to assess repertoire richness: RTK rarefaction, the Chao1 estimator, and Recon v2.1 estimates of unobserved clonotypes. Generation probabilities were computed with OLGA for all TCRbeta clonotypes obtained by the gDNA method from several donors. Sourced from immuneACCESS, this table was stored by TCRdb with only in-frame sequences that have V and J called. A share of the clones is absent; for the studies checked, an unresolved V gene accounts for under half, and the remainder has no known explanation. The DNA was the basis for D and trimming; V, J and clone size are from that table. The table for this sample lists about 2.2 million clones; 85% to 95% of them were counted only once. Of the sample, more than 1.5% falls within the top ten clones.

For this clone: Which antigen it targets is not known. No base qualities exist here, and no much larger clone lies one base off it.

CD8 naive samples consisted of CD45RO-negative cells that were positively selected for CCR7, yielding a CD45RA+CCR7+ population without TemRA cells. Healthy HIV-negative adults with no recently reported acute infections or vaccinations were included as donors. Every donor was a Caucasian adult residing in Nashville, Tennessee, USA. Blood was collected by leukapheresis, and PBMCs were isolated by Ficoll-Histopaque density gradient centrifugation and then cryopreserved in liquid nitrogen vapor phase. Analytical flow cytometry was used to check the purity and quantity of each magnetically sorted T cell population. Genomic DNA was isolated from each sorted fraction and quantified by UV absorbance on a Nanodrop 2000c. There are 14 amino acids in the CDR3, from cysteine to phenylalanine inclusive. Only the CDR3 DNA is retained, 42 bases long and in frame from the first base. Deletion took 5 bases off V and 7 bases off J, with a span of 15 bases between the germline ends. The germline V gene (reference sequence) supplies CDR1 MNHEY and CDR2 SMNVEV.

This sequence uses TRBV27 and TRBJ1-5; TRBD1 is a weak D gene call, 6 bases matching. The sequencing input was naive CD8+ T cells from PBMCs. The sample's cell subset or site label, decoded: CD45RA+CCR7+. The clonotype originates from a man between 18 and 35 years old in good health. Some clones in this sample may be carry-over from other donors' samples. The nucleotides are TGTGCCAGCAGTAACGGGGGGCGCAGCCAGCCCCAGCATTTT. Its coded protein is CASSNGGRSQPQHF.